This T cell receptor (beta chain) was captured in a study of control samples from healthy donors and cancer patients. Generated by immunoSEQ multiplex PCR, the TCRdb table keeps only in-frame clones and is missing some. The sample lists 85,000 to 90,000 clones, 70% to 90% occurring once. Trimming pared 4 bases from V and 8 bases from J, leaving 15 bases between. The CDR3 sequence is 15 residues long. Germline assignment: CDR1 MGHDK and CDR2 SYGVNS. Sequences were obtained from blood. The chain links TRBV25-1 to TRBJ1-6; D may be TRBD1 (5 bases). The sequence was obtained from a woman aged 40 to 50 in good health. In DNA, the CDR3 is TGTGCCAGCAGTGGTCCGGTAGGGGTGGATTCACCCCTCCACTTT. It codes for CASSGPVGVDSPLHF.